The next 31 T cell receptor beta chains were all read from a single sample in a study of cytomegalovirus exposure and HLA in healthy donors. PCR primers comprised 60 Vbeta and 13 Jbeta primers. Sequenced by immunoSEQ multiplex PCR; TCRdb stores in-frame clones only, minus some. This sample carries 35,000 to 50,000 clones, around 60% of them seen once, and the ten largest clones take about 8.5%. Sample: PBMCs. The source is a human donor in good health.

The rearrangement joins TRBV18 to TRBJ2-7; no reliable D call. V was shortened by 2 bases and J by 0 bases, with 11 bases between the two germline ends. CDR1 is KGHSH, CDR2 LQKENI, per germline. This CDR3 is built from 15 residues. In nucleotides, the CDR3 is TGTGCCAGCTCACCAGGGCCGGTCAGCTCCTACGAGCAGTACTTC. This codes for CASSPGPVSSYEQYF.

The chain has TRBV4-3 and TRBJ2-7; TRBD1 matches 10 bases. Losses at the gene ends were 0 bases for V and 2 bases for J; bases not matched to a gene: 4. This CDR3 region has 16 residues. Germline CDR1 LGHNA, CDR2 YSLEER. The CDR3: CASSQDIGTGAYEQYF. Written as DNA, the CDR3 is TGCGCCAGCAGCCAAGATATCGGGACAGGGGCCTACGAGCAGTACTTC.

The chain carries TRBV2 and TRBJ2-5, with 14 nucleotides matching TRBD2. This CDR3 spans 15 amino acids. Germline loops: CDR1 SNHLY, CDR2 FYNNEI. V shed 7 bases and J 2 bases; nucleotides not matched to a gene: 3. CDR3 in DNA: TGTGCCAGCAAAGGACTAGCGGGGGGACAAGAGACCCAGTACTTC. As protein: CASKGLAGGQETQYF. The whole variable domain, remainder taken from reference TRBV2 and TRBJ2-5, is EPEVTQTPSHQVTQMGQEVILRCVPISNHLYFYWYRQILGQKVEFLVSFYNNEISEKSEIFDDQFSVERPDGSNFTLKIRSTKLEDSAMYFCASKGLAGGQETQYFGPGTRLLVL.

V usage is TRBV7-6 and J usage is TRBJ2-3, with TRBD2 matching 8 bases. Germline CDR1 and CDR2: SGHVS and FNYEAQ. The CDR3 is 16 residues long. J was trimmed by 2 bases and V by 7 bases; bases with no gene match: 11. The CDR3 loop reads CASTGGASGPTDTQYF. The CDR3 nucleotides are TGTGCCAGCACAGGTGGTGCTAGCGGGCCCACAGATACGCAGTATTTT.

The V gene is TRBV6-1, the J gene TRBJ1-2; 7 bases map to TRBD1. Trimming removed 8 bases from V and 4 bases from J; junction bases left unmatched: 7. Germline CDR1 is MNHNS and CDR2 is SASEGT. CDR3 length: 13 amino acids. CDR3: CASGEWDSYGYTF. In nucleotides, the CDR3 is TGTGCCAGCGGAGAATGGGACAGCTATGGCTACACCTTC.

This clone was picked up one time. The CDR3 coding sequence is TGTGCCAGCTCACCCGGGCAGGGTACTACGAACACTGAAGCTTTCTTT. Amino acids: CASSPGQGTTNTEAFF. The J gene is TRBJ1-1, the V gene TRBV18; D might be TRBD1 (5 bases). Germline assignment: CDR1 KGHSH and CDR2 LQKENI. The CDR3 is 16 amino acids. With 3 bases removed from V and 1 base from J, the gap between germline ends came to 15 bases.

The rearrangement uses TRBV7-9 and TRBJ2-2, with 7 bases aligning to TRBD1. Trimming took 3 bases from V and 4 from J; bases not matched to a gene: 11. Germline V gene lookup returns CDR1 SEHNR and CDR2 FQNEAQ (reference sequence). The CDR3 is 17 amino acids. This CDR3 is CASSFRLGTASTGELFF. As DNA, the CDR3 is TGTGCCAGCAGCTTCCGCTTAGGGACAGCGAGCACCGGGGAGCTGTTTTTT.

The chain couples TRBV21-1 to TRBJ2-7; the DNA was not used to check the table's D call, TRBD2. TRBV21-1 is a known pseudogene. The CDR3 loop spans 16 amino acids. This CDR3 is CASSRHRTSEGYEQYF. The CDR3 nucleotides read TGTGCCAGCAGCAGACATCGGACTAGCGAGGGCTACGAGCAGTACTTC.

The rearrangement joins TRBV10-3 to TRBJ1-3; TRBD1 agrees at 7 bases. From germline, CDR1 is ENHRY and CDR2 SYGVKD. V dropped 5 bases and J dropped 0; count of bases not matched to a gene: 7. The CDR3 runs 16 residues. CDR3 in amino acids: CAISRTGRTSGNTIYF. The CDR3 coding sequence is TGTGCCATCAGTCGGACAGGACGAACCTCTGGAAACACCATATATTTT.

V and J are TRBV7-2 and TRBJ2-4, with D tentatively TRBD1 (5 bases). This CDR3 contains 16 residues. Trimming shortened V by 2 bases and J by 10 bases, and 21 bases separated the two germline ends. Germline CDR1 and CDR2: SGHTA and FQGNSA. The CDR3, as DNA: TGTGCCAGCAGCTTAATTGCAGGGATTGCCTACGAAATTCAGTACTTC. It yields the protein CASSLIAGIAYEIQYF.

V gene TRBV28 combines with J gene TRBJ1-4; D uncertain. Germline loops: CDR1 MDHEN, CDR2 SYDVKM. V gave up 6 bases and J gave up 0 bases, with 11 bases separating them. The CDR3 consists of 15 residues. DNA for the CDR3: TGTGCCAGCAGCTCCCCGGGTGCAACTAATGAAAAACTGTTTTTT. Translated, it gives CASSSPGATNEKLFF. Full variable domain (outside the CDR3, taken from reference TRBV28 and TRBJ1-4): DVKVTQSSRYLVKRTGEKVFLECVQDMDHENMFWYRQDPGLGLRLIYFSYDVKMKEKGDIPEGYSVSREKKERFSLILESASTNQTSMYLCASSSPGATNEKLFFGSGTQLSVL.

J is TRBJ2-1 and V is TRBV6-1; 8 nucleotides line up with TRBD1. The CDR3 has 15 amino acids. Germline V lookup: CDR1 MNHNS, CDR2 SASEGT. V was clipped by 3 bases and J by 7 bases; unmatched bases: 8. The CDR3 region has the DNA TGTGCCAGCAGTGACCCCCCAGGGGGCGAGAATGAGCAGTTCTTC. It is translated as CASSDPPGGENEQFF.

The chain employs TRBV7-7 and TRBJ2-2; D remains ambiguous. Germline values: CDR1 SSHAT, CDR2 FNYEAQ (reference sequence). CDR3 length: 12 residues. The V and J ends lost 4 bases and 7 bases respectively, with 7 bases between them. CDR3 sequence reads: CASSSHFGELFF. For the CDR3, the DNA is TGTGCCAGCAGCTCCCATTTCGGGGAGCTGTTTTTT.

The chain has TRBV5-6 and TRBJ2-3; no firm D call. This CDR3 spans 14 amino acids. Looked up from germline, CDR1 is SGHDT and CDR2 is YYEEEE. V was cut by 0 bases and J by 2 bases, with 7 bases left in between. CDR3 DNA: TGTGCCAGCAGCTTGGTGGCTGTCACAGATACGCAGTATTTT. This sequence encodes CASSLVAVTDTQYF.

This chain links TRBV18 with TRBJ1-5; D not resolved. The CDR3 runs 14 residues. The germline gives CDR1 KGHSH, CDR2 LQKENI. The V end lost 3 bases, the J end lost 7 bases, and 13 bases lay between the germline ends. CDR3 region: CASSPSQVGQPQHF. CDR3 sequence (DNA): TGTGCCAGCTCACCCAGTCAGGTCGGCCAGCCCCAGCATTTT. The full variable domain, its missing parts supplied by reference TRBV18 and TRBJ1-5, is NAGVMQNPRHLVRRRGQEARLRCSPMKGHSHVYWYRQLPEEGLKFMVYLQKENIIDESGMPKERFSAEFPKEGPSILRIQQVVRGDSAAYFCASSPSQVGQPQHFGDGTRLSIL.

The chain carries TRBV28 and TRBJ1-2; 7 bases line up with TRBD1. The CDR3 contains 13 residues. Germline trimming cut 5 bases from V and 7 bases from J; bases unmatched to any gene: 7. Looked up from germline, CDR1 is MDHEN and CDR2 is SYDVKM. CDR3 loop: CASSETGYLGYTF. CDR3 bases: TGTGCCAGCAGTGAGACAGGGTATCTTGGCTACACCTTC.

The rearrangement uses TRBV11-2 and TRBJ1-2; 9 bases map to TRBD1. The germline CDR1 and CDR2 sequences are SGHAT and FQNNGV. V shed 5 bases and J 3 bases; nucleotides not matched to a gene: 7. The length of the CDR3 is 15 residues. CDR3 loop: CASSQGQGQYYGYTF. CDR3 DNA sequence: TGTGCCAGCAGCCAAGGACAGGGGCAGTACTATGGCTACACCTTC.

The V call is TRBV27, the J call TRBJ1-5; D is unresolved. This CDR3 spans 12 amino acids. In germline, CDR1 is MNHEY, CDR2 SMNVEV (reference sequence). The V and J ends lost 5 bases and 9 bases respectively, with 11 bases between them. The CDR3 DNA reads as TGTGCCAGCAGTCCCAGGTTCGGGCCCCAGCATTTT. It translates to CASSPRFGPQHF.

V is TRBV28 and J is TRBJ2-1, with TRBD2 identical over 10 bases. This CDR3 has 16 amino acids. V lost 5 bases and J lost 0; bases outside the gene matches: 4. CDR1 is MDHEN, CDR2 SYDVKM, per germline. The DNA for the CDR3 is TGTGCCAGCAGTACTATAGCGGGGGGCTCCTACAATGAGCAGTTCTTC. It yields the protein CASSTIAGGSYNEQFF.

The chain combines TRBV4-2 with TRBJ2-1; maybe TRBD2 (6 bases). The germline V and J ends were trimmed by 0 bases and 3 bases, with 12 bases remaining between them. The CDR3 has 16 residues. In germline, CDR1 is LGHNA, CDR2 YNFKEQ. CDR3: CASSQDPGLHYNEQFF. CDR3 coding DNA: TGTGCCAGCAGCCAAGATCCGGGACTCCACTACAATGAGCAGTTCTTC.

The chain combines TRBV4-3 with TRBJ2-7, with 10 bases matching TRBD2. J was trimmed by 4 bases and V by 1 base; bases with no gene match: 4. CDR3 length: 15 amino acids. CDR1 and CDR2 from the germline V gene are LGHNA and YSLEER. CDR3 protein: CASSQGASGGYEQYF. Written as DNA, the CDR3 is TGCGCCAGCAGCCAAGGAGCTAGCGGGGGTTACGAGCAGTACTTC.

V and J are TRBV18 and TRBJ1-6; 10 bases match TRBD1. The CDR3 runs 15 residues. V was clipped by 3 bases and J by 7 bases; unmatched bases: 3. Germline values: CDR1 KGHSH, CDR2 LQKENI. The CDR3 region has the DNA TGTGCCAGCTCACCCACGGGACAGGGGAATTCACCCCTCCACTTT. Encoded protein: CASSPTGQGNSPLHF.

This clone has only a few counts. This sequence joins TRBV14 and TRBJ1-1; unclear D gene. V shed 0 bases and J shed 5 bases, with 13 bases lying between them. CDR1 SGHDN and CDR2 FVKESK come from the germline V gene. The CDR3 loop spans 15 amino acids. As DNA, the CDR3 is TGTGCCAGCAGCCAAGATTTGCGGGGAAGGACTGAAGCTTTCTTT. Amino acid sequence: CASSQDLRGRTEAFF.

The chain couples TRBV10-2 to TRBJ2-3, with a tentative D call TRBD2 (5 bases). CDR3 length equals 12 residues. V was trimmed by 8 bases and J by 7 bases, leaving 13 bases between them. Germline V gene lookup returns CDR1 WSHSY and CDR2 SAAADI. This CDR3 reads CASGESSNTQYF. The CDR3 region has the DNA TGCGCCAGCGGGGAGAGCTCCAATACGCAGTATTTT.

This rearrangement joins TRBV7-9 to TRBJ1-4, with 9 positions matching TRBD1. Trimming at V came to 5 bases and at J to 5 bases, leaving 3 bases not matched to a gene. This CDR3 contains 14 residues. CDR1 and CDR2 (germline): SEHNR, FQNEAQ (reference sequence). CDR3 nucleotides: TGTGCCAGCAGCCGCGGGACAGGGAATGAAAAACTGTTTTTT. Protein product: CASSRGTGNEKLFF.

J is TRBJ1-4 and V is TRBV15, with D possibly TRBD1 on 6 matching bases. The germline V gene encodes CDR1 LNHNV and CDR2 YYDKDF (reference sequence). V was pared by 8 bases and J by 8 bases, with 18 bases between. The length of the CDR3 is 14 residues. The chain's CDR3 is CATLPGTSGEKLFF. DNA for the CDR3: TGTGCCACCTTACCCGGGACAAGTGGAGAAAAACTGTTTTTT.

This sequence joins TRBV6-6 and TRBJ1-5; TRBD1 agrees at 7 bases. CDR1 and CDR2 from the germline V gene are MNHNY and SVGAGI (reference sequence). The CDR3 contains 15 residues. V lost 6 bases, J lost 3 bases, and 8 bases stayed unmatched. CDR3 DNA: TGTGCCAGCAGCTCCGGACAGGCCCACAATCAGCCCCAGCATTTT. Amino acids: CASSSGQAHNQPQHF.

The J gene is TRBJ2-7, the V gene TRBV7-2, with D possibly being TRBD2 (6 bases). The length of the CDR3 is 16 residues. Trimming took off 5 bases at V and 1 base at J, with 18 bases between the two ends. Germline CDR1 reads SGHTA; CDR2 reads FQGNSA. The CDR3 DNA sequence: TGTGCCAGCAGCCCACACCTCGGCGGGGATTCCTACGAGCAGTACTTC. This codes for CASSPHLGGDSYEQYF. The whole variable domain, remainder taken from reference TRBV7-2 and TRBJ2-7, is GAGVSQSPSNKVTEKGKDVELRCDPISGHTALYWYRQSLGQGLEFLIYFQGNSAPDKSGLPSDRFSAERTGGSVSTLTIQRTQQEDSAVYLCASSPHLGGDSYEQYFGPGTRLTVT.

This chain uses TRBV9 with TRBJ2-1, with D possibly matching TRBD1 (5 bases). The CDR3 totals 15 residues. The V end was cut by 3 bases, the J end by 4 bases, with 14 bases between. Germline CDR1 and CDR2: SGDLS and YYNGEE. In nucleotides, the CDR3 is TGTGCCAGCAGCGCAAGACACGGACAATACAATGAGCAGTTCTTC. Its translation is CASSARHGQYNEQFF.

This clone occurred a few times. The J gene is TRBJ1-6, the V gene TRBV7-8, with 12 bases matching TRBD1. V dropped 5 bases and J dropped 7; count of bases not matched to a gene: 3. This CDR3 region has 15 residues. Germline V gives CDR1 SGHVS, CDR2 FQNEAQ. CDR3 DNA: TGTGCCAGCAGCGCGGGACAGGGGGCGAATTCACCCCTCCACTTT. Its translation: CASSAGQGANSPLHF.

This clone has just one count. The rearrangement links TRBV7-2 to TRBJ1-2; D gene unclear. The V end lost 5 bases, the J end lost 5 bases, and 21 bases lay between the germline ends. The length of the CDR3 is 16 residues. Germline CDR1 reads SGHTA; CDR2 reads FQGNSA. The CDR3, as DNA: TGTGCCAGCAGCCCCAATGTGGGAGAAGGCTCTTATGGCTACACCTTC. It specifies CASSPNVGEGSYGYTF. Combining the CDR3 with reference TRBV7-2 and TRBJ1-2 gives the whole variable domain GAGVSQSPSNKVTEKGKDVELRCDPISGHTALYWYRQSLGQGLEFLIYFQGNSAPDKSGLPSDRFSAERTGGSVSTLTIQRTQQEDSAVYLCASSPNVGEGSYGYTFGSGTRLTVV.